One sample yielded the 17 T cell receptor beta chains listed below, sequenced in a study of cytomegalovirus exposure and HLA in healthy donors. The PCR ran on 60 Vbeta and 13 Jbeta primers. Only in-frame clones appear in the TCRdb table, and some are missing; sequencing was by immunoSEQ multiplex PCR. The sample totals about 84,000 clones. The sequencing input was PBMCs. These receptors originate from a man aged 50 to 59 in good health and CMV-seronegative.

V is TRBV7-9 and J is TRBJ1-1; D call uncertain. Germline V gene data show CDR1 as SEHNR and CDR2 as FQNEAQ (reference sequence). V lost 1 base, J lost 10 bases, and 4 bases lay in between. The CDR3 sequence is 10 residues long. CDR3 in DNA: TGTGCCAGCAGCTTAGGGCCAGCTTTCTTT. It yields the protein CASSLGPAFF. Full variable domain (remainder filled in from reference TRBV7-9 and TRBJ1-1): DTGVSQNPRHKITKRGQNVTFRCDPISEHNRLYWYRQTLGQGPEFLTYFQNEAQLEKSRLLSDRFSAERPKGSFSTLEIQRTEQGDSAMYLCASSLGPAFFGQGTRLTVV.

The chain couples TRBV27 to TRBJ1-2; D perhaps matches TRBD1 (6 bases). The CDR3 has 15 amino acids. Trimming stripped 2 bases from V and 4 bases from J, with 14 bases between. CDR1 is MNHEY and CDR2 is SMNVEV in the germline V gene (reference sequence). CDR3 amino acids: CASSLEGPGAYGYTF. CDR3 DNA sequence: TGTGCCAGCAGTTTAGAAGGACCAGGGGCCTATGGCTACACCTTC.

The chain recombines TRBV18 with TRBJ2-3, with 7 bases that match TRBD1. This CDR3 has 18 residues. Trimming removed 1 base from V and 0 bases from J; junction bases left unmatched: 10. Germline values: CDR1 KGHSH, CDR2 LQKENI. The DNA of the CDR3 is TGTGCCAGCTCACCACTTAAAGGGACAGCCTCTAGCACAGATACGCAGTATTTT. It is translated as CASSPLKGTASSTDTQYF.

The rearrangement uses TRBV7-2 and TRBJ2-1; D perhaps matches TRBD2 (5 bases). The germline V gene encodes CDR1 SGHTA and CDR2 FQGNSA. The CDR3 contains 14 residues. Trimming left V 4 bases short and J 4 bases short, with 11 bases between. CDR3 nucleotides: TGTGCCAGCAGCTCTCGGACTCAATACAATGAGCAGTTCTTC. Translated: CASSSRTQYNEQFF.

The DNA for the CDR3 is TGTGCCAGCAGCTTAGACCCGACAGGCAGCTCCTACAATGAGCAGTTCTTC. It yields the protein CASSLDPTGSSYNEQFF. The V call is TRBV11-2, the J call TRBJ2-1; possible D gene TRBD1, 6 bases. Germline CDR1 reads SGHAT; CDR2 reads FQNNGV. Trimming took 0 bases from V and 0 from J, leaving 12 bases between them. This CDR3 has 17 amino acids.

The gene calls are TRBV5-6 and TRBJ1-5, with TRBD1 as a possible D gene (6 bases). Per germline, CDR1 SGHDT and CDR2 YYEEEE. This CDR3 has 16 residues. Trimming left V 2 bases short and J 6 bases short, with 18 bases between. For the CDR3, the DNA is TGTGCCAGCAGCTTACGACTAACAGGGTCGGTTCAGCCCCAGCATTTT. It codes for CASSLRLTGSVQPQHF.

The chain has TRBV2 and TRBJ1-1, with D unclear. This CDR3 contains 11 residues. Trimming cost V 4 bases and J 5 bases, with 5 bases left between them. CDR1 is SNHLY and CDR2 is FYNNEI in the germline V gene. The CDR3 loop reads CASSVITEAFF. In DNA form, the CDR3 reads TGTGCCAGCAGTGTTATTACTGAAGCTTTCTTT.

The chain carries TRBV19 and TRBJ1-5; 7 positions match TRBD1. This CDR3 has 15 amino acids. Germline trimming cut 6 bases from V and 1 base from J; bases unmatched to any gene: 6. Germline-derived CDR1 and CDR2 are LNHDA and SQIVND (reference sequence). The CDR3 sequence is CASRTGMRSNQPQHF. CDR3 DNA sequence: TGTGCCAGTAGGACAGGGATGAGAAGCAATCAGCCCCAGCATTTT.

The V call is TRBV18, the J call TRBJ2-3, with D maybe TRBD2 (6 bases). V gave up 0 bases and J gave up 4 bases, with 17 bases separating them. CDR3 length: 17 amino acids. The germline CDR1 and CDR2 sequences are KGHSH and LQKENI. Here the CDR3 reads CASSPPVLAGGADTQYF. In nucleotides, the CDR3 is TGTGCCAGCTCACCACCCGTCCTAGCAGGAGGGGCAGATACGCAGTATTTT.

The chain carries TRBV4-2 and TRBJ2-7; 15 bases fit TRBD2. The CDR3 spans 17 residues. The germline V gene encodes CDR1 LGHNA and CDR2 YNFKEQ. The V and J ends lost 2 bases and 4 bases, in that order; junction bases with no gene match: 6. The chain's CDR3 is CASSQTGTSGGYYEQYF. The CDR3 DNA sequence: TGTGCCAGCAGCCAAACCGGGACTAGCGGGGGGTATTACGAGCAGTACTTC.

The rearrangement joins TRBV19 to TRBJ1-2, with 9 positions matching TRBD1. There are 15 residues in the CDR3. Germline loops: CDR1 LNHDA, CDR2 SQIVND (reference sequence). Losses at the gene ends were 6 bases for V and 2 bases for J; bases not matched to a gene: 7. The DNA for the CDR3 is TGTGCCAGTAGACAGTCCGGGACAGGGAACTATGGCTACACCTTC. Amino acids: CASRQSGTGNYGYTF.

This chain links TRBV7-9 with TRBJ2-6; 7 nucleotides line up with TRBD1. The CDR3 has 16 residues. V was clipped by 4 bases and J by 0 bases; unmatched bases: 3. Per the germline V gene, CDR1 is SEHNR and CDR2 is FQNEAQ (reference sequence). CDR3 amino acids: CASSSDRNSGANVLTF. The CDR3, as DNA: TGTGCCAGCAGCTCGGACAGGAACTCTGGGGCCAACGTCCTGACTTTC.

The CDR3 DNA is TGCGCCAGCAGCCAACAGACAGGGTTGACCTACGAGCAGTACTTC. Translated, it gives CASSQQTGLTYEQYF. This sequence joins TRBV4-3 and TRBJ2-7, with 7 bases that match TRBD1. Losses at the gene ends were 2 bases for V and 2 bases for J; bases not matched to a gene: 6. The CDR3 consists of 15 residues. Germline lookup yields CDR1 LGHNA and CDR2 YSLEER.

V and J are TRBV27 and TRBJ1-6; D uncertain. There are 15 residues in the CDR3. V lost 0 bases, J lost 14 bases, and 17 bases lay in between. Germline V gives CDR1 MNHEY, CDR2 SMNVEV (reference sequence). The CDR3 here is CASSLSRRLFSALHF. The CDR3 coding sequence is TGTGCCAGCAGTTTATCCCGCAGACTATTCTCGGCCCTCCACTTT.

This chain links TRBV7-9 with TRBJ2-1, with D possibly TRBD1 on 6 matching bases. The CDR3 has 11 amino acids. The V gene lost 6 bases and the J gene lost 8 bases, with 8 bases spanning the gap. The V gene's germline CDR1 is SEHNR and CDR2 FQNEAQ (reference sequence). The CDR3 loop reads CASRSGDEQFF. CDR3 nucleotides: TGTGCCAGCAGGTCAGGGGATGAGCAGTTCTTC.

The rearrangement links TRBV7-8 to TRBJ2-7; the match to TRBD2 covers 13 bases. The CDR3 extends over 18 amino acids. Germline V gene data show CDR1 as SGHVS and CDR2 as FQNEAQ. With 5 bases clipped from V and 3 bases from J, the junction kept 13 bases outside the gene matches. This CDR3 is CASSPSPTSGGPIYEQYF. The CDR3 bases are TGTGCCAGCAGCCCTAGCCCGACTAGCGGGGGGCCAATCTACGAGCAGTACTTC.

This chain connects TRBV7-3 to TRBJ2-3; 8 bases match TRBD1. The CDR3 consists of 15 residues. Germline values: CDR1 SGHTA, CDR2 FQGTGA. Trimming at V came to 4 bases and at J to 3 bases, leaving 6 bases not matched to a gene. CDR3 amino acids: CASSSQGAKTDTQYF. As DNA, the CDR3 is TGTGCCAGCAGCTCGCAGGGGGCGAAAACAGATACGCAGTATTTT.